This entry describes one T cell receptor (beta chain). The same CDR3 arises from other DNA sequences in this sample as well. This sample stems from a study of technical replicates of blood from a few donors. The CDR3 is 11 residues long. V was pared by 1 base and J by 7 bases, with 5 bases between. Germline-derived CDR1 and CDR2 are DFQATT and SNEGSKA (reference sequence). Clones were read by immunoSEQ multiplex PCR, and TCRdb kept only the in-frame ones, dropping some. Here the sample spans fewer than 45,000 clones, 90% to 97% being singletons. This TCR derives from a human donor in good health. V is TRBV20-1 and J is TRBJ2-1, with D perhaps matching TRBD2 (5 bases). Input material: T cells isolated from PBMCs. CDR3 region: CSARGGNEQFF. Here the CDR3 DNA reads TGCAGTGCTAGAGGCGGGAATGAGCAGTTCTTC.